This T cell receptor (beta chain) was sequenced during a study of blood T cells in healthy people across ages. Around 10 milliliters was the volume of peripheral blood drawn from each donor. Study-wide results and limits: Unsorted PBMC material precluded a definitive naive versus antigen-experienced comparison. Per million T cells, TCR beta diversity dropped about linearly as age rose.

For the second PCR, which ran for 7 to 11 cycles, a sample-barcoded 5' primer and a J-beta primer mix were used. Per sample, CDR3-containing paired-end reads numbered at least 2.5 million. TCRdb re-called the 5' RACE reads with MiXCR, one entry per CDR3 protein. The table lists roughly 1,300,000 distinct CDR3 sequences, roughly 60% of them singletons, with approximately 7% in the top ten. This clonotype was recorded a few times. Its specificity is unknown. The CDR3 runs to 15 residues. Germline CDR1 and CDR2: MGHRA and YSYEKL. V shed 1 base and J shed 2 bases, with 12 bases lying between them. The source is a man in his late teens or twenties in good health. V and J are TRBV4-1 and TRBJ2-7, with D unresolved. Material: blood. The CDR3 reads CASSQVNTFTYEQYF. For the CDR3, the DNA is TGCGCCAGCAGCCAAGTTAACACCTTCACCTACGAGCAGTACTTC.